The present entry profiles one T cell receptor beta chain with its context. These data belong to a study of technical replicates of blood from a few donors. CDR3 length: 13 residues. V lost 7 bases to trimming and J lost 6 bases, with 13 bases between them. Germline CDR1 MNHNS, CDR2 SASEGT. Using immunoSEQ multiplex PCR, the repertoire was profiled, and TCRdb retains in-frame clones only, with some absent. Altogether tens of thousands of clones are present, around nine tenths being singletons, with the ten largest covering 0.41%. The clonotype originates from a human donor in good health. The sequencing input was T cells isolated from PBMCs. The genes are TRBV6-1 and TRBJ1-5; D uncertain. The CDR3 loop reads CASKDGGPQPQHF. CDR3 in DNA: TGTGCCAGCAAGGATGGAGGTCCTCAGCCCCAGCATTTT.